This T cell receptor (beta chain) was captured by sequencing in a study of T cell changes during pregnancy in multiple sclerosis. The CDR3 contains 17 residues. CDR1 and CDR2 from the germline V gene are MGHRA and YSYEKL. Trimming took off 5 bases at V and 5 bases at J, with 19 bases between the two ends. Using immunoSEQ multiplex PCR, the repertoire was profiled, and TCRdb retains in-frame clones only, with some absent. Seen here are tens of thousands of clones, approximately 96% observed once, and the top ten hold 0.85% to 1%. This chain links TRBV4-1 with TRBJ2-6; D is undetermined. The TCR originated in a female donor with multiple sclerosis, enrolled in a pregnancy study. This sample comprised peripheral blood, obtained in the second trimester of pregnancy. CDR3 loop: CASSLISPQSRANVLTF. CDR3 coding DNA: TGCGCCAGCAGCTTAATATCACCACAAAGTCGGGCCAACGTCCTGACTTTC.